A single sample is the source of the 19 T cell receptor beta chains below, sequenced in a study of T cell responses to AZD1222 COVID-19 vaccine. Method: immunoSEQ multiplex PCR; TCRdb's copy keeps in-frame clones and lacks some. The profile shows around 150,000 clones, approximately 90% of them singletons. Here the sequenced sample was peripheral blood, taken on day 0 of AZD1222 vaccination. Every receptor here comes from an adult in good health.

The chain has TRBV19 and TRBJ2-1; 9 bases are a match to TRBD2. This CDR3 comprises 15 residues. Germline CDR1 LNHDA, CDR2 SQIVND (reference sequence). V was clipped by 6 bases and J by 0 bases; unmatched bases: 3. The CDR3 DNA reads TGTGCCAGTAGGATGACTAGCGGCTCCTACAATGAGCAGTTCTTC. Translation: CASRMTSGSYNEQFF.

V and J are TRBV7-8 and TRBJ1-1; 8 bases fit TRBD1. Germline CDR1 and CDR2: SGHVS and FQNEAQ. The CDR3 spans 15 residues. Trimming cost V 4 bases and J 4 bases; bases outside gene matches: 8. The CDR3 sequence is CASSSNSGQVTEAFF. Here the CDR3 DNA reads TGTGCCAGCAGCTCCAATTCGGGACAGGTCACTGAAGCTTTCTTT. Together with reference TRBV7-8 and TRBJ1-1, the CDR3 gives the full variable domain: GAGVSQSPRYKVAKRGQDVALRCDPISGHVSLFWYQQALGQGPEFLTYFQNEAQLDKSGLPSDRFFAERPEGSVSTLKIQRTQQEDSAVYLCASSSNSGQVTEAFFGQGTRLTVV.

The chain combines TRBV19 with TRBJ2-3, with a possible D match to TRBD2 (6 bases). This CDR3 spans 15 amino acids. CDR1 and CDR2 from the germline V gene are LNHDA and SQIVND (reference sequence). The V end was cut by 5 bases, the J end by 6 bases, with 18 bases between. This CDR3 reads CASSLGGTAMDTQYF. CDR3 nucleotide sequence: TGTGCCAGTAGTTTGGGGGGAACGGCAATGGATACGCAGTATTTT.

The chain carries TRBV7-3 and TRBJ2-1; possible D gene TRBD2, 6 bases. Per the germline V gene, CDR1 is SGHTA and CDR2 is FQGTGA. This CDR3 spans 14 amino acids. Trimming took off 1 base at V and 7 bases at J, with 11 bases between the two ends. The CDR3 loop is CASSLSGIDNEQFF. DNA of the CDR3: TGTGCCAGCAGCTTAAGCGGGATCGATAATGAGCAGTTCTTC.

This clone was seen just once. The chain has TRBV14 and TRBJ2-1; D tentatively reads TRBD1 or TRBD2 (5 bases each). The CDR3 spans 15 residues. V lost 4 bases and J lost 2, with 12 bases in between. Germline loops: CDR1 SGHDN, CDR2 FVKESK. In DNA form, the CDR3 reads TGTGCCAGCAGCCGGTGGGACCGCACCTACAATGAGCAGTTCTTC. It encodes CASSRWDRTYNEQFF.

The rearrangement links TRBV7-6 to TRBJ1-6, with D uncertain. Trimming pared 1 base from V and 5 bases from J, leaving 6 bases between. Per the germline V gene, CDR1 is SGHVS and CDR2 is FNYEAQ. The CDR3 is 14 residues long. The CDR3 spells CASSLGTDNSPLHF. The CDR3 bases are TGTGCCAGCAGCTTAGGGACCGATAATTCACCCCTCCACTTT.

V usage is TRBV5-1 and J usage is TRBJ2-1, with TRBD2 identical over 13 bases. Losses at the gene ends were 2 bases for V and 10 bases for J; bases not matched to a gene: 6. This CDR3 is 15 amino acids long. Germline V gives CDR1 SGHRS, CDR2 YFSETQ. For the CDR3, the DNA is TGCGCCAGCAGCTTACTAGCGGGGGGGCCAAGGGAGCAGTTCTTC. This codes for CASSLLAGGPREQFF.

The rearrangement joins TRBV24-1 to TRBJ2-2; perhaps TRBD1 as D (6 bases). Trimming cost V 6 bases and J 7 bases, with 17 bases left between them. The CDR3 extends over 15 amino acids. The germline V gene encodes CDR1 KGHDR and CDR2 SFDVKD. CDR3 loop: CATSPQGNDNGELFF. CDR3 bases: TGTGCCACCAGTCCCCAGGGGAATGATAACGGGGAGCTGTTTTTT.

This clone was seen only once. The CDR3 DNA is TGTGCCAGCAGCTACGGGGTTTACAATGAGCAGTTCTTC. It yields the protein CASSYGVYNEQFF. The gene calls are TRBV7-2 and TRBJ2-1; D may be TRBD2 (5 bases). Per germline, CDR1 SGHTA and CDR2 FQGNSA. This CDR3 contains 13 residues. Trimming stripped 4 bases from V and 4 bases from J, with 8 bases between.

The chain links TRBV27 to TRBJ1-3, with 7 positions matching TRBD1. Germline CDR1 reads MNHEY; CDR2 reads SMNVEV (reference sequence). The V and J ends lost 6 bases and 1 base, in that order; junction bases with no gene match: 9. CDR3 length equals 16 residues. The CDR3 loop is CASRDGQVGSGNTIYF. The CDR3 nucleotides read TGTGCCAGCAGAGATGGACAGGTGGGGTCTGGAAACACCATATATTTT.

The rearrangement joins TRBV5-3 to TRBJ1-2; TRBD1 is a possible D gene (5 bases). TRBV5-3 is an ORF for which the function is uncertain. The CDR3 loop spans 14 amino acids. Trimming took 0 bases from V and 4 from J, leaving 10 bases between them. DNA of the CDR3: TGTGCCAGAAGCTTGGTGGAGAGGGGCTATGGCTACACCTTC. Its protein is CARSLVERGYGYTF.

The chain couples TRBV4-3 to TRBJ2-5; 9 nucleotides match TRBD2. This CDR3 comprises 14 residues. Per germline, CDR1 LGHNA and CDR2 YSLEER. V trimming: 5 bases; J trimming: 4 bases; junction bases outside the gene matches: 5. Written as DNA, the CDR3 is TGCGCCAGCAGCTCCCGAGCGGGAGGAGAGACCCAGTACTTC. Its protein product is CASSSRAGGETQYF.

The chain employs TRBV4-2 and TRBJ2-7; 8 nucleotides match TRBD2. The germline V gene has CDR1 LGHNA and CDR2 YNFKEQ. Trimming took 1 base from V and 3 from J; bases not matched to a gene: 5. CDR3 length: 15 amino acids. The CDR3 loop is CASSQGSGGFYEQYF. The CDR3 bases are TGTGCCAGCAGCCAAGGGAGCGGGGGCTTCTACGAGCAGTACTTC.

This clone was picked up one time. J is TRBJ2-1 and V is TRBV24-1; 12 bases line up with TRBD2. This CDR3 has 14 residues. Per the germline V gene, CDR1 is KGHDR and CDR2 is SFDVKD. The V segment lost 3 bases and the J segment 8 bases; nucleotides outside the gene matches: 1. The CDR3: CATSDGTSGYEQFF. As DNA, the CDR3 is TGTGCCACCAGTGATGGGACTAGCGGGTATGAGCAGTTCTTC.

V is TRBV10-3 and J is TRBJ2-1; D is possibly TRBD2 (6 bases). V lost 5 bases, J lost 9 bases, and 14 bases lay in between. The germline CDR1 and CDR2 sequences are ENHRY and SYGVKD. This CDR3 contains 13 residues. Here the CDR3 reads CAISLADPSEQFF. The DNA of the CDR3 is TGTGCCATCAGTTTAGCGGACCCTTCTGAGCAGTTCTTC.

The chain links TRBV2 to TRBJ2-7; weak D call: TRBD1 (6 bases). The CDR3 totals 15 residues. The V gene's germline CDR1 is SNHLY and CDR2 FYNNEI. V was clipped by 3 bases and J by 0 bases, with 12 bases between them. The CDR3 bases are TGTGCCAGCAGTGACCCGACAGGACGCTCCTACGAGCAGTACTTC. Translated: CASSDPTGRSYEQYF.

The chain has TRBV5-6 and TRBJ2-1; 7 positions match TRBD2. Trimming at V came to 7 bases and at J to 3 bases, leaving 7 bases not matched to a gene. The V gene's germline CDR1 is SGHDT and CDR2 YYEEEE. The CDR3 totals 14 residues. The CDR3 nucleotides are TGTGCCAGCCTAACTGGGACTATCTACAATGAGCAGTTCTTC. It translates to CASLTGTIYNEQFF. The whole variable domain, remainder taken from reference TRBV5-6 and TRBJ2-1, is DAGVTQSPTHLIKTRGQQVTLRCSPKSGHDTVSWYQQALGQGPQFIFQYYEEEERQRGNFPDRFSGHQFPNYSSELNVNALLLGDSALYLCASLTGTIYNEQFFGPGTRLTVL.

The chain carries TRBV21-1 and TRBJ2-7; the table's D call TRBD1 went unverified against the DNA. TRBV21-1 is recorded as a pseudogene. CDR3 size: 12 residues. The CDR3 nucleotides read TGTGCCAGACAGGGGACCCCATACGAGCAGTACTTC. Protein: CARQGTPYEQYF.

The V call is TRBV28, the J call TRBJ2-1; 7 nucleotides agree with TRBD2. The germline V gene encodes CDR1 MDHEN and CDR2 SYDVKM. V lost 7 bases and J lost 0; bases outside the gene matches: 6. The CDR3 has 15 residues. The CDR3 DNA sequence: TGTGCCAGCAACCCGGCGGGGGACTCCTACAATGAGCAGTTCTTC. Amino acid sequence: CASNPAGDSYNEQFF. The complete variable domain, with remaining parts taken from reference TRBV28 and TRBJ2-1, reads DVKVTQSSRYLVKRTGEKVFLECVQDMDHENMFWYRQDPGLGLRLIYFSYDVKMKEKGDIPEGYSVSREKKERFSLILESASTNQTSMYLCASNPAGDSYNEQFFGPGTRLTVL.